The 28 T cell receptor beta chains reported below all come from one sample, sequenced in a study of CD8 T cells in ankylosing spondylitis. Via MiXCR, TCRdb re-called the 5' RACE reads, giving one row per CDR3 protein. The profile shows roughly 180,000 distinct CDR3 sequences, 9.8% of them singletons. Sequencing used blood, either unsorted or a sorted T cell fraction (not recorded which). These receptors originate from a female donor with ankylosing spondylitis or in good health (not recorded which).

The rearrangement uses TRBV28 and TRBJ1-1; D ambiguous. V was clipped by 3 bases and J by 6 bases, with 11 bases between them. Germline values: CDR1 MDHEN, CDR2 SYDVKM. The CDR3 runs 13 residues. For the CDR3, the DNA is TGTGCCAGCAGTTTCCAGGTGGTCGCTGAAGCTTTCTTT. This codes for CASSFQVVAEAFF. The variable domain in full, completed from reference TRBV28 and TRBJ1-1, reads DVKVTQSSRYLVKRTGEKVFLECVQDMDHENMFWYRQDPGLGLRLIYFSYDVKMKEKGDIPEGYSVSREKKERFSLILESASTNQTSMYLCASSFQVVAEAFFGQGTRLTVV.

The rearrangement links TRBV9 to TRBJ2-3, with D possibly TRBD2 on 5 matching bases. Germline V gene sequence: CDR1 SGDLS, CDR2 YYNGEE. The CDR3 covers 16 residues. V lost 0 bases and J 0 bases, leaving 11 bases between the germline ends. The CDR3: CASSVEIGGSTDTQYF. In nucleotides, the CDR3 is TGTGCCAGCAGCGTAGAAATCGGCGGGAGCACAGATACGCAGTATTTT.

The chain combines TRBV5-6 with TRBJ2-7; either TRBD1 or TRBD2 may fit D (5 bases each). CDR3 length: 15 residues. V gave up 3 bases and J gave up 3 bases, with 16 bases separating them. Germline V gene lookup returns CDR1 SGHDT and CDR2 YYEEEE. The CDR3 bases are TGTGCCAGCAGCTCGGGACCCCACTCGGACTACGAGCAGTACTTC. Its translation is CASSSGPHSDYEQYF.

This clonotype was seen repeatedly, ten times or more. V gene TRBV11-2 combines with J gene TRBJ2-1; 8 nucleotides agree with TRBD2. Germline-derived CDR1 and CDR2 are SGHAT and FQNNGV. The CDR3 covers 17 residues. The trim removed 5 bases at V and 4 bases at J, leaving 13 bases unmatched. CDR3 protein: CASSPHGLSGGYNEQFF. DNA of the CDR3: TGTGCCAGCAGCCCCCATGGGCTGAGCGGGGGTTACAATGAGCAGTTCTTC.

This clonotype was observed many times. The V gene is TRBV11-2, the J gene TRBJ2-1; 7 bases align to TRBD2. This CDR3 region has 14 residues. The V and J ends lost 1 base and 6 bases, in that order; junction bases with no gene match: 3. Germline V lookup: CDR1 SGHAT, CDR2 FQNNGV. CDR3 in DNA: TGTGCCAGCAGCTTAGGGGACTATAGCAATGAGCAGTTCTTC. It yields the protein CASSLGDYSNEQFF.

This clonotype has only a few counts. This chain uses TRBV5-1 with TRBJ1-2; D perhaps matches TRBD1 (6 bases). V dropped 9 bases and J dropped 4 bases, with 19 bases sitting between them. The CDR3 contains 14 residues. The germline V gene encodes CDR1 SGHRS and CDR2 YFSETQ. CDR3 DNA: TGCGCCAAGGACCCTTCGACAGGCATCTATGGCTACACCTTC. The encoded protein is CAKDPSTGIYGYTF.

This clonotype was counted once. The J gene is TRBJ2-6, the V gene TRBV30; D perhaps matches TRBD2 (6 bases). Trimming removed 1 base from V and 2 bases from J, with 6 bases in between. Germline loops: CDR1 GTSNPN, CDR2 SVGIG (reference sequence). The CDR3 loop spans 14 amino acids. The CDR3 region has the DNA TGTGCCTGGAGTGGGGGGGCTGGGGCCAACGTCCTGACTTTC. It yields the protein CAWSGGAGANVLTF.

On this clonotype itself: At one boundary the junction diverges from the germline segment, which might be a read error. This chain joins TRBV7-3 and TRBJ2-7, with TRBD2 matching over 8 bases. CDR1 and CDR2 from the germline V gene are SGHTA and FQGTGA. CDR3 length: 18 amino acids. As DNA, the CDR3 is TGTGCCAGCAGCTTAAGGCCCGTAGCGGGGAGGGCCCCACACGAGAAGTACTTC. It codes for CASSLRPVAGRAPHEKYF.

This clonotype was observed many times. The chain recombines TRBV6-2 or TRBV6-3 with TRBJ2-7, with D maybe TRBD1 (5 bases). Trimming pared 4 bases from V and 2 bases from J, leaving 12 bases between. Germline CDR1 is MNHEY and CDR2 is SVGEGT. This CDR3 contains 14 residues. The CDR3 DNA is TGTGCCAGCAGTTCTCGGCTGGGGCCCTACGAGCAGTACTTC. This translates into CASSSRLGPYEQYF.

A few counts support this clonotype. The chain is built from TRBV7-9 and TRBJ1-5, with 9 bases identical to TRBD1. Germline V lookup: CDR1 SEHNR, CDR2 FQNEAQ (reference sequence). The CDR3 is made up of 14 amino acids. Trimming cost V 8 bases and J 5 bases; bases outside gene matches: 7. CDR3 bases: TGTGCCAGCGGGACAGGGTGGGCGGATCAGCCCCAGCATTTT. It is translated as CASGTGWADQPQHF.

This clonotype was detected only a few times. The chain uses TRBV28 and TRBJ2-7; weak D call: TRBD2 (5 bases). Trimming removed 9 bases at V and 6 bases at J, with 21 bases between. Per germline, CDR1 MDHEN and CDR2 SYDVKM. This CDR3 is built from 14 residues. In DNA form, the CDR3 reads TGTGCCAGTGGAAATAGGAGGACCCTCCCCGAGCAGTACTTC. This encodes CASGNRRTLPEQYF.

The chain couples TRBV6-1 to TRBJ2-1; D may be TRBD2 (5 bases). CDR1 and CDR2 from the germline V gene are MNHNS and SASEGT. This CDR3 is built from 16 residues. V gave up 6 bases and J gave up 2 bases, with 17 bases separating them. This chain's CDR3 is CASRQDAAEAYNEQFF. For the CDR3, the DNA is TGTGCCAGCAGGCAGGATGCCGCGGAGGCCTACAATGAGCAGTTCTTC.

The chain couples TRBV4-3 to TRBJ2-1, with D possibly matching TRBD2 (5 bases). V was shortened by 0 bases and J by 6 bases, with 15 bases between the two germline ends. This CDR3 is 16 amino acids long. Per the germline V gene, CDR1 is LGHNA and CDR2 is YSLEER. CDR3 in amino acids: CASSQDWTGWANEQFF. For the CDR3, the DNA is TGCGCCAGCAGCCAAGATTGGACGGGATGGGCCAATGAGCAGTTCTTC.

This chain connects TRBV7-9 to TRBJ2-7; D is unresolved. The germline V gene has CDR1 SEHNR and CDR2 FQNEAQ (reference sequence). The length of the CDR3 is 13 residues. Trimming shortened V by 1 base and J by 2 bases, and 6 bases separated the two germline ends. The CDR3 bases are TGTGCCAGCAGCTTAGTTACCACCTACGAGCAGTACTTC. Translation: CASSLVTTYEQYF.

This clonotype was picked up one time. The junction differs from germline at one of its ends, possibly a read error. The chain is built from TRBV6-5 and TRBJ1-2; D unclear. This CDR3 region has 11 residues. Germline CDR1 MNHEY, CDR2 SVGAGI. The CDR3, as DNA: TGTGTCAGCAGTTACGGGGAGGGCTACACCTTC. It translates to CVSSYGEGYTF.

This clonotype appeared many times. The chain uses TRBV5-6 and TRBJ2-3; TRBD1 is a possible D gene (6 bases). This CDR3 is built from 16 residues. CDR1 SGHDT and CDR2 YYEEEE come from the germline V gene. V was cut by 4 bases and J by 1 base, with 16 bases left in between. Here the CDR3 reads CASSLDSMRGTDTQYF. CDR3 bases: TGTGCCAGCAGCCTGGACAGTATGAGGGGCACAGATACGCAGTATTTT.

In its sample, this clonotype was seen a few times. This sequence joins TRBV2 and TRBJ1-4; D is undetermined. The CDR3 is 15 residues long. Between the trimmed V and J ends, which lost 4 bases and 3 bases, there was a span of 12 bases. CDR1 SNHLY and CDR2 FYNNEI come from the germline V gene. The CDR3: CASSVSRISNEKLFF. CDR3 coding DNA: TGTGCCAGCAGTGTCAGTCGGATCTCTAATGAAAAACTGTTTTTT.

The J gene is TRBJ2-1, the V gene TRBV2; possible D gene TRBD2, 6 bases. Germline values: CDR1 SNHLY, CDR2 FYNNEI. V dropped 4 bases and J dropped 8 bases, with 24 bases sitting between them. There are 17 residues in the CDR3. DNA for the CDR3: TGTGCCAGCAGTGCCGAGTTGGAGGGGCCGGCTACTGATGAGCAGTTCTTC. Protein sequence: CASSAELEGPATDEQFF.

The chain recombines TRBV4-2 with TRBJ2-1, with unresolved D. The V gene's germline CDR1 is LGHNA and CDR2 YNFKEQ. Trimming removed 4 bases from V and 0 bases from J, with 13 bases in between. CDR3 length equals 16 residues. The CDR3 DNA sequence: TGTGCCAGCAGCCCTGAGGAAGCTTACTCCTACAATGAGCAGTTCTTC. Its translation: CASSPEEAYSYNEQFF.

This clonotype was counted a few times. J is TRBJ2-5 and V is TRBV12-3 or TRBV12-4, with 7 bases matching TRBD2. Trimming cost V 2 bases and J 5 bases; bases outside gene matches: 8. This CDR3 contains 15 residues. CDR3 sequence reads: CASSLYLGREETQYF. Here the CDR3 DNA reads TGTGCCAGCAGTTTATATCTGGGGCGGGAGGAGACCCAGTACTTC.

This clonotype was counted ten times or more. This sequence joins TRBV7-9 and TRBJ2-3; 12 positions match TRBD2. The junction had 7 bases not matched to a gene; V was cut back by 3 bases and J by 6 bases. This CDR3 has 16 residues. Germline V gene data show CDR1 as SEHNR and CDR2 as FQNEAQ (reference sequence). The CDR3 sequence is CASSFVTSGSQDTQYF. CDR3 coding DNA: TGTGCCAGCAGCTTCGTGACTAGCGGGAGTCAGGATACGCAGTATTTT.

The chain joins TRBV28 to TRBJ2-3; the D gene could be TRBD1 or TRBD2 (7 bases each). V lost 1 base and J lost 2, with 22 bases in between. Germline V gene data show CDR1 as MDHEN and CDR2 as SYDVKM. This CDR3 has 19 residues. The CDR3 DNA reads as TGTGCCAGCAGTTTATTTTATCGGGGAGGGACAGCGCCCACAGATACGCAGTATTTT. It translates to CASSLFYRGGTAPTDTQYF.

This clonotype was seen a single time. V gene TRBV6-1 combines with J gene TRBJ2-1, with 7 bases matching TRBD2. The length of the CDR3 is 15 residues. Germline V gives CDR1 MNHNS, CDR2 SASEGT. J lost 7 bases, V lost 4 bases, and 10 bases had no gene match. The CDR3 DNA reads TGTGCCAGCAGTGGGGTCGGGAGAGCGGGGAATGAGCAGTTCTTC. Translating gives CASSGVGRAGNEQFF.

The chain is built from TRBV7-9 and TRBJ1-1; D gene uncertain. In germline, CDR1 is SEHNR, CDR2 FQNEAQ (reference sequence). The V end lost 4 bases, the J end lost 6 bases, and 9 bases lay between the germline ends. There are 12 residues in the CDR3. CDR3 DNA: TGTGCCAGCAGCTCCCCAAGGGCTGAAGCTTTCTTT. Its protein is CASSSPRAEAFF.

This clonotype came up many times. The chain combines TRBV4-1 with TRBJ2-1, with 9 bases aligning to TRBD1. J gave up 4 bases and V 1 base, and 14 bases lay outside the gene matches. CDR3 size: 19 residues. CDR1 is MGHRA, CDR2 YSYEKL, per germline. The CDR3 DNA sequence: TGCGCCAGCAGCCAAGTGTGGACAGGGGTAAAGTGGAAGTACAATGAGCAGTTCTTC. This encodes CASSQVWTGVKWKYNEQFF.

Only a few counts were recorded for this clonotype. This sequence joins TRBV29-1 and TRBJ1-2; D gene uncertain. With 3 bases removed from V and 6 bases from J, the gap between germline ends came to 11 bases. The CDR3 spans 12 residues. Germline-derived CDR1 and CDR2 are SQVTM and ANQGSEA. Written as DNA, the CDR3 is TGCAGCGTTGATAGAGGGATTGATGGCTACACCTTC. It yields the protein CSVDRGIDGYTF.

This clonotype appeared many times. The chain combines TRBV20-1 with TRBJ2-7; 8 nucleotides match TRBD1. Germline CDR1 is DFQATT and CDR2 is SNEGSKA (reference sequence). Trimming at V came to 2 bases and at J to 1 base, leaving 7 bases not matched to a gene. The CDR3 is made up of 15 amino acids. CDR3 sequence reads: CSARPFGTGSYEQYF. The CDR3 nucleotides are TGCAGTGCTAGACCTTTCGGGACAGGATCCTACGAGCAGTACTTC.

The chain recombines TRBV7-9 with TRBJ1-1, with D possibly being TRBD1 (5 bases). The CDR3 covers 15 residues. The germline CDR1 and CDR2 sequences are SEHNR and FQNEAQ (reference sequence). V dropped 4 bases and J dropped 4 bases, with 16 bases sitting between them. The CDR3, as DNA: TGTGCCAGCAGCTCCGACCTAGGGGTCGGCACTGAAGCTTTCTTT. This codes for CASSSDLGVGTEAFF.